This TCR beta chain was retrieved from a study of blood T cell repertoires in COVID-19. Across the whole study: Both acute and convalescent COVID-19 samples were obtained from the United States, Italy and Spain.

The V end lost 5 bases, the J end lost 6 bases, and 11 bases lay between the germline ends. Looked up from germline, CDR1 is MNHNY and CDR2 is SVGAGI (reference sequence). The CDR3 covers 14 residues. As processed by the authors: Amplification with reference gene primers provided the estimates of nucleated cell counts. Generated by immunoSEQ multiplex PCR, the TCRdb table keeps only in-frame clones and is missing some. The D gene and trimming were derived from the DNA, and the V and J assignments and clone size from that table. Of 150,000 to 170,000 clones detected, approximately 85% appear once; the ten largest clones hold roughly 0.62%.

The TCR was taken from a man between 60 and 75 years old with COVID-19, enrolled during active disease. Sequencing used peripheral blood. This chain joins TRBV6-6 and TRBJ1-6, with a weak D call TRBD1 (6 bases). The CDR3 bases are TGTGCCAGCAGTCATACAGGGTTTAATTCACCCCTCCACTTT. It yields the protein CASSHTGFNSPLHF.